The 11 T cell receptor beta chains listed next were all sequenced from one sample in a study of T cell changes during pregnancy in multiple sclerosis. Using immunoSEQ multiplex PCR, the repertoire was profiled, and TCRdb retains in-frame clones only, with some absent. The sample carries tens of thousands of clones, 92% recorded once. The sequences come from peripheral blood, collected in the second trimester of pregnancy. These receptors were collected from a female donor in good health, enrolled as a control in a pregnancy study.

This chain uses TRBV19 with TRBJ1-2, with D maybe TRBD1 (6 bases). The CDR3 is made up of 12 amino acids. Trimming removed 4 bases from V and 6 bases from J, with 9 bases in between. CDR1 and CDR2 (germline): LNHDA, SQIVND (reference sequence). The CDR3, as DNA: TGTGCCAGTAGTACGAGGACAGATGGCTACACCTTC. As protein: CASSTRTDGYTF.

V usage is TRBV5-8 and J usage is TRBJ2-6; the D gene is possibly TRBD2 (5 bases). V lost 10 bases to trimming and J lost 0 bases, with 20 bases between them. Germline values: CDR1 SGHTS, CDR2 YDEGEE. This CDR3 region has 17 residues. CDR3 in amino acids: CAVFRGYRGSGANVLTF. The CDR3 region has the DNA TGTGCCGTATTCCGGGGATACCGCGGCTCTGGGGCCAACGTCCTGACTTTC.

The chain couples TRBV28 to TRBJ2-7; 8 nucleotides align to TRBD2. The J segment lost 2 bases and the V segment lost 3 bases, leaving 3 bases of the junction unmatched. The CDR3 totals 14 residues. Germline values: CDR1 MDHEN, CDR2 SYDVKM. CDR3 sequence (DNA): TGTGCCAGCAGTTTTTTCGGGGGGGCCTACGAGCAGTACTTC. Its protein is CASSFFGGAYEQYF.

This clone was seen a few times. This rearrangement joins TRBV28 to TRBJ1-1; no clear D. Germline lookup yields CDR1 MDHEN and CDR2 SYDVKM. The CDR3 covers 12 residues. The V and J ends lost 8 bases and 3 bases respectively, with 10 bases between them. The CDR3 region is CASGGSHTEAFF. CDR3 in DNA: TGTGCCAGCGGCGGGTCCCACACTGAAGCTTTCTTT. The entire variable domain, with the rest obtained from reference TRBV28 and TRBJ1-1, is as follows: DVKVTQSSRYLVKRTGEKVFLECVQDMDHENMFWYRQDPGLGLRLIYFSYDVKMKEKGDIPEGYSVSREKKERFSLILESASTNQTSMYLCASGGSHTEAFFGQGTRLTVV.

This rearrangement joins TRBV6-5 to TRBJ2-2, with D uncertain. The CDR3 is made up of 14 amino acids. V lost 6 bases and J 0 bases, leaving 8 bases between the germline ends. In germline, CDR1 is MNHEY, CDR2 SVGAGI. CDR3 nucleotides: TGTGCCAGCAGACCCCGAGCGAACACCGGGGAGCTGTTTTTT. This gives the protein CASRPRANTGELFF.

This clone was observed once. V gene TRBV5-5 combines with J gene TRBJ2-7, with 9 bases identical to TRBD1. This CDR3 has 16 residues. V lost 2 bases and J lost 4; bases outside the gene matches: 10. Germline V lookup: CDR1 SGHKS, CDR2 YYEKEE (reference sequence). CDR3 sequence reads: CASSFREDRGTYEQYF. DNA for the CDR3: TGTGCCAGCAGCTTTCGTGAGGACAGGGGAACATACGAGCAGTACTTC.

The V call is TRBV7-3, the J call TRBJ2-5; 12 positions match TRBD2. The CDR3 is made up of 15 amino acids. Germline V gene data show CDR1 as SGHTA and CDR2 as FQGTGA. The V gene end was trimmed by 6 bases and the J gene end by 4 bases; junction bases not matched to a gene: 6. The CDR3 region has the DNA TGTGCCAGCAGAATGGGACTAGCGGGCTTAGAGACCCAGTACTTC. Translation gives CASRMGLAGLETQYF.

This sequence joins TRBV6-5 and TRBJ1-2, with 10 bases lining up with TRBD1. Losses at the gene ends were 8 bases for V and 4 bases for J; bases not matched to a gene: 1. The CDR3 extends over 12 amino acids. Per the germline V gene, CDR1 is MNHEY and CDR2 is SVGAGI. CDR3 in DNA: TGTGCCAGCTGGACAGGGGGCTATGGCTACACCTTC. It yields the protein CASWTGGYGYTF.

CDR3 bases: TGCGCCAGCAGCCAACCCAGTGCCGGGACTAGGGGGTCCAATGAGCAGTTCTTC. As protein: CASSQPSAGTRGSNEQFF. The V and J genes are TRBV4-1 and TRBJ2-1; 8 positions agree with TRBD2. Germline CDR1 and CDR2: MGHRA and YSYEKL. The CDR3 covers 18 residues. Trimming at V came to 2 bases and at J to 6 bases, leaving 15 bases not matched to a gene.

The rearrangement links TRBV19 to TRBJ2-7; no definite D call. The CDR3 is 14 residues long. CDR1 is LNHDA, CDR2 SQIVND, per germline (reference sequence). Trimming removed 6 bases from V and 0 bases from J, with 12 bases in between. The CDR3 is CASSPNTGSYEQYF. The CDR3 coding sequence is TGTGCCAGTAGCCCCAATACCGGCTCCTACGAGCAGTACTTC.

V and J are TRBV28 and TRBJ2-7; 10 bases line up with TRBD1. Germline assignment: CDR1 MDHEN and CDR2 SYDVKM. With V trimmed by 5 bases and J by 2 bases, 9 bases remained unmatched. The CDR3 sequence is 16 residues long. The chain's CDR3 is CASSPPPGQGPYEQYF. The CDR3 DNA sequence: TGTGCCAGCAGTCCCCCCCCGGGACAGGGGCCCTACGAGCAGTACTTC.